The 10 T cell receptor beta chains in this list originate from one sample, sequenced in a study of Tregs in tolerant kidney transplant recipients. TCRdb keeps only in-frame clones here, not all; method: immunoSEQ multiplex PCR. The sample totals 48,000 or so clones. The sequenced sample was CD4+ T cells from blood, obtained before the transplant. These receptors all stem from a human donor who received a combined kidney and bone marrow transplant.

Turning to this clone: The read stops 3 residues short of the end of the CDR3; the missing end is completed from the germline J gene. The chain employs TRBV5-6 and TRBJ1-4; TRBD1 matches 9 bases. The CDR3 length is 14 residues. V shed 3 bases, J shed 4 bases, and the junction held 1 base outside the gene matches. Germline V gives CDR1 SGHDT, CDR2 YYEEEE. The CDR3 bases that were read are TGTGCCAGCAGCTGGGACAGGGATAATGAAAAA. Its translation is CASSWDRDNEK. The CDR3, in full, reads CASSWDRDNEKLFF.

With regard to this clone: The CDR3 is cut off 3 residues early in the read; its end comes from the germline J gene. The rearrangement uses TRBV30 and TRBJ2-1; 8 bases are shared with TRBD2. The germline gives CDR1 GTSNPN, CDR2 SVGIG (reference sequence). The CDR3 loop spans 16 amino acids. Losses at the gene ends were 2 bases for V and 6 bases for J; bases not matched to a gene: 12. The CDR3: CAWSPAGREGFNEQFF. Incomplete CDR3 DNA: TGTGCCTGGAGTCCAGCGGGACGGGAGGGCTTCAATGAG.

In the case of this clone: The read finishes 3 residues shy of the CDR3 end, and the germline J gene is used to complete it. The chain recombines TRBV5-1 with TRBJ2-7, with 14 positions matching TRBD2. CDR1 SGHRS and CDR2 YFSETQ come from the germline V gene. With 2 bases clipped from V and 3 bases from J, the junction kept 1 base outside the gene matches. CDR3 size: 15 residues. CDR3 DNA, as far as it was read: TGCGCCAGCAGCTTCGGGACTAGCGGGAGCTACGAG. Residues: CASSFGTSGSYE. The entire CDR3 reads CASSFGTSGSYEQYF.

CDR3 in amino acids: CSAVLAGGPRDTQYF. CDR3 DNA, as far as it was read: TGCAGTGCAGTACTAGCGGGAGGGCCGAGAGATACG. The chain links TRBV20-1 to TRBJ2-3; 13 bases are shared with TRBD2. The read gets to within 3 residues of the CDR3 end, and the germline J gene fills in the rest. Trimming took 6 bases from V and 5 from J; bases not matched to a gene: 8. Germline CDR1 is DFQATT and CDR2 is SNEGSKA (reference sequence). This CDR3 contains 15 residues.

A word on this clone: Sequencing ends 3 residues short of the CDR3 end; the germline J gene provides the rest. The chain has TRBV29-1 and TRBJ1-5; TRBD1 matches 8 bases. J lost 3 bases, V lost 3 bases, and 1 base had no gene match. Germline V CDR1 and CDR2: SQVTM, ANQGSEA. This CDR3 region has 13 residues. The sequenced part of the CDR3 DNA is TGCAGCGTTGATCAGGGGGCCAATCAGCCC. Translating gives CSVDQGANQP. The whole CDR3 sequence is CSVDQGANQPQHF.

The CDR3 here is CASSLGGQGNSPLHF. The sequenced part of the CDR3 DNA is TGTGCCAGCAGCTTGGGGGGACAGGGGAATTCACCC. The chain couples TRBV5-6 to TRBJ1-6, with 10 nucleotides matching TRBD1. The CDR3 is cut off 3 residues early in the read; its end comes from the germline J gene. V trimming: 0 bases; J trimming: 7 bases; junction bases outside the gene matches: 1. The CDR3 contains 15 residues. Germline CDR1 is SGHDT and CDR2 is YYEEEE.

In the case of this clone: The CDR3 end lies 3 residues beyond the end of the read and is filled in from the germline J gene. The V gene is TRBV18, the J gene TRBJ2-1, with 7 bases aligning to TRBD2. V lost 0 bases, J lost 6 bases, and 5 bases stayed unmatched. Germline CDR1 KGHSH, CDR2 LQKENI. The CDR3 has 15 amino acids. The CDR3 here is CASSPPASGRNEQFF. Incomplete CDR3 DNA: TGTGCCAGCTCACCACCTGCTAGCGGTCGCAATGAG.

In regard to this clone: Sequencing ends 3 residues short of the CDR3 end; the germline J gene provides the rest. The chain employs TRBV7-2 and TRBJ1-4; tentatively, D is TRBD1 (5 bases). With 2 bases removed from V and 7 bases from J, the gap between germline ends came to 14 bases. The length of the CDR3 is 15 residues. Germline V gives CDR1 SGHTA, CDR2 FQGNSA. CDR3 DNA, as far as it was read: TGTGCCAGCAGCTTACCCTCGGGACTCACTGAAAAA. Translated: CASSLPSGLTEK. The whole CDR3 protein is CASSLPSGLTEKLFF.

For this clone: The CDR3 end falls 3 residues outside the read, so it is completed with the germline J gene. The V gene is TRBV29-1, the J gene TRBJ2-5; the match to TRBD2 covers 10 bases. CDR1 and CDR2 (germline): SQVTM, ANQGSEA. The CDR3 has 13 amino acids. With V trimmed by 4 bases and J by 4 bases, 3 bases remained unmatched. The chain's CDR3 is CSVVRLAGETQYF. The part of the CDR3 DNA that was read is TGCAGCGTTGTCCGACTAGCGGGAGAGACC.

The DNA read from the CDR3 is TGTGCCAGCTCACCACGACTACTCAACACCGGGGAG. Its translation: CASSPRLLNTGE. The entire CDR3 is CASSPRLLNTGELFF. The chain carries TRBV18 and TRBJ2-2; possible D gene TRBD2, 5 bases. The read finishes 3 residues shy of the CDR3 end, and the germline J gene is used to complete it. V was cut by 1 base and J by 2 bases, with 8 bases left in between. The CDR3 consists of 15 residues. Per the germline V gene, CDR1 is KGHSH and CDR2 is LQKENI.